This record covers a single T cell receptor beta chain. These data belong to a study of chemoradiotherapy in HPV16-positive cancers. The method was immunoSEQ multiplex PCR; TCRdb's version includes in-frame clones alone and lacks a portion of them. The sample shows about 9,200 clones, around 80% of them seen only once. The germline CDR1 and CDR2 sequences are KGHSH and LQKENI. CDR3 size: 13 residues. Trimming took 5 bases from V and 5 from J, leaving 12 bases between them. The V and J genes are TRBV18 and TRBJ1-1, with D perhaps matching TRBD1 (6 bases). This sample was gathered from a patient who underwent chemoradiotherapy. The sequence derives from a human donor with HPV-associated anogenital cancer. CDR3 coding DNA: TGTGCCAGCTCAACTACAGGGTTGACTGAAGCTTTCTTT. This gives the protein CASSTTGLTEAFF.